This is a list of T cell receptor beta chains from one sample in a study of cytomegalovirus exposure and HLA in healthy donors. Assay: immunoSEQ multiplex PCR; the TCRdb copy retains only in-frame clones and omits some. The table has 250,000 or so clones, about 90% seen once. Sample: PBMCs. The origin of the receptors is a man in his late teens or twenties in good health and CMV-seropositive. The CDR3 runs from the conserved cysteine through the conserved F or W. D genes are given only for firm matches. Not all rows give a size; the values are once, few, many and, for expanded clones, a class.

CDR3 DNA	CDR3 protein	clone size	D gene	J gene	V gene
TGCAGCGTTGAAGTGACAGGGGGCAAACTCTCCTACAATGAGCAGTTCTTC	CSVEVTGGKLSYNEQFF	.	TRBD1	TRBJ2-1	TRBV29-1
TGCGCCAGCAGCCCCGGACAGGAAGCTGACGGGACTAACTATGGCTACACCTTC	CASSPGQEADGTNYGYTF	once	TRBD1	TRBJ1-2	TRBV4-3
TGTGCCAGCACCGCGAGGTGGGGTGGGCAGACCTACGAGCAGTACTTC	CASTARWGGQTYEQYF	.	.	TRBJ2-7	TRBV5-6
TGTGCCAGCAGTGAACCGCTTGGGGGTCGCCCTGGGGGCAACTATGGCTACACCTTC	CASSEPLGGRPGGNYGYTF	once	.	TRBJ1-2	TRBV2
TGCGCCAGCAGCGGGCAGGGAAAGGGTGAGCAGTTCTTC	CASSGQGKGEQFF	.	.	TRBJ2-1	TRBV5-1
TGTGCCACCAGCAGAGAGCCAGGGGGGGACTATGGCTACACCTTC	CATSREPGGDYGYTF	.	TRBD1	TRBJ1-2	TRBV15
TGTGCCAGCAGCCGTGGGTCCGACGAGCAGTACTTC	CASSRGSDEQYF	.	.	TRBJ2-7	TRBV5-6
TGTGCCACCAGCAGAGTCTTGACAGGGGGCAATCAGCCCCAGCATTTT	CATSRVLTGGNQPQHF	once	TRBD1	TRBJ1-5	TRBV15
TGTGCCAGCAGCCCGACCTCGACGCTGACTGGCTACACCTTC	CASSPTSTLTGYTF	few	.	TRBJ1-2	TRBV11-2
TGCGCCAGCAGCCCGGAACAAGGAGAAGCTTTCTTT	CASSPEQGEAFF	.	.	TRBJ1-1	TRBV5-1
TGTGCCAGCACCCCACAGGGTAGGGGGACAGATACGCAGTATTTT	CASTPQGRGTDTQYF	.	.	TRBJ2-3	TRBV7-9
TGTGCCAGCAGCCCCGGACAGGGGGCTGAGAACATTCAGTACTTC	CASSPGQGAENIQYF	.	TRBD1	TRBJ2-4	TRBV5-8
TGCGCCAGCAGCTTGACAGGTCGGGACACAGATACGCAGTATTTT	CASSLTGRDTDTQYF	once	.	TRBJ2-3	TRBV5-1
TGTGCCAGCAGCTCGGCAGGGGGAACTGAAGGCTACACCTTC	CASSSAGGTEGYTF	.	TRBD1	TRBJ1-2	TRBV5-4
TGTGCCAGCAGTGACAATGTGGGGGTCCGGGGCTACACCTTC	CASSDNVGVRGYTF	.	.	TRBJ1-2	TRBV25-1